The rows below give T cell receptor beta chains drawn from one sample of a study of tumor and adjacent non-tumor tissue in lung cancer. A single record per CDR3 protein comes from TCRdb applying MiXCR to the multiplex PCR reads. The top ten hold approximately 25% of the sample, which has 200,000 to 250,000 distinct CDR3 sequences, approximately 74% seen once. Sequencing was performed on lung tumor tissue. The receptor set was obtained from a man in his 60s with non-small cell lung cancer. CDR3s include the opening cysteine and the closing phenylalanine or tryptophan. A D gene is named only where the DNA matches it firmly. Expanded clones are given a class, and other clones once, few, many or no size at all.

abundance	len	d_gene	v_gene	j_gene	CDR3aa	CDR3nt
once	15	TRBD2	TRBV6-5	TRBJ2-7	CVSIPGLAGSYEQYF	TGTGTCAGCATCCCTGGGCTAGCGGGGTCCTACGAGCAGTACTTC
once	14	NA	TRBV12-3/TRBV12-4	TRBJ1-3	CAGSPGHQGNTIYF	TGTGCCGGCAGCCCGGGACACCAAGGAAACACCATATATTTT
many	14	TRBD1	TRBV20-1	TRBJ1-2	CSASGGQGAHGYTF	TGCAGTGCTTCGGGCGGACAGGGGGCGCATGGCTACACCTTC
NA	16	NA	TRBV11-2	TRBJ2-1	CASSLERRSSYNVQFF	TGTGCCAGCAGCTTAGAGCGGCGTTCCTCCTACAATGTGCAGTTCTTC
NA	13	NA	TRBV7-8	TRBJ2-1	CASSLEVARGQLF	TGTGCCAGCAGCTTAGAGGTAGCCCGGGGGCAGCTCTTC
NA	17	NA	TRBV11-2	TRBJ2-5	CASSPWGSGTQKETQYF	NA
NA	14	NA	TRBV29-1	TRBJ2-1	CSGVEAGYSDERFF	TGCAGCGGGGTGGAGGCGGGATACTCGGATGAGCGGTTCTTC
many	11	NA	TRBV6-1	TRBJ2-1	CASRDVGEQFF	TGTGCCAGCAGAGACGTGGGTGAGCAGTTCTTC
many	16	NA	TRBV20-1	TRBJ1-6	CSARDGESSYNSPLHF	TGCAGTGCTAGAGATGGGGAGAGCTCCTATAATTCACCCCTCCACTTT
few	13	TRBD1	TRBV5-8	TRBJ1-2	CASSHTGVAGYTF	TGTGCCAGCAGCCATACAGGGGTAGCTGGCTACACCTTC
NA	10	NA	TRBV5-1	TRBJ2-1	CASSSFWQFF	TGCGCCAGCAGCTCCTTCTGGCAGTTCTTC
many	16	TRBD2	TRBV5-6	TRBJ2-1	CASSLGAGTSYNEQFF	TGTGCCAGCAGCTTGGGAGCGGGGACCTCCTACAATGAGCAGTTCTTC
NA	14	TRBD1	TRBV28	TRBJ1-2	CASSSLDRGRGYTF	TGTGCCAGCAGTTCCCTGGACAGGGGGAGAGGCTACACCTTC
many	12	TRBD1	TRBV20-1	TRBJ2-7	CSAKQGTYEQYF	TGCAGTGCTAAACAGGGGACCTACGAGCAGTACTTC
NA	13	NA	TRBV12-3/TRBV12-4	TRBJ1-1	CASALAVNTEVLF	TGTGCCAGCGCCCTTGCGGTGAACACTGAAGTTCTCTTT
NA	16	TRBD1	TRBV6-2/TRBV6-3	TRBJ1-2	CASTNLVRGRGYGYTF	TGTGCCAGTACTAATCTCGTCAGGGGGCGCGGCTATGGCTACACCTTC
NA	17	TRBD2	TRBV12-3/TRBV12-4	TRBJ2-3	CASTLLTGGLYGDTQYF	TGTGCCAGCACCCTACTAACGGGAGGCCTCTACGGAGATACGCAGTATTTT
NA	14	NA	TRBV20-1	TRBJ2-1	CSALTPSSYNEQFF	TGCAGTGCTTTAACGCCTTCCTCCTACAATGAGCAGTTCTTC
NA	11	NA	TRBV11-3	TRBJ2-5	CASSALENQYF	TGTGCCAGCAGTGCACTGGAGAACCAGTACTTC
NA	15	NA	TRBV20-1	TRBJ1-6	CSASLDKGRYSPLHF	TGCAGTGCTAGTCTGGACAAGGGGCGGTATTCACCCCTCCACTTT
few	15	TRBD2	TRBV12-5	TRBJ2-7	CAGASSSGSAYEQYF	TGTGCTGGTGCCTCCTCGAGCGGGAGTGCCTACGAGCAGTACTTC
NA	13	TRBD1	TRBV20-1	TRBJ2-5	CSASDRVRETQYF	TGCAGTGCCTCGGACAGGGTGAGAGAGACTCAGTACTTC
NA	13	NA	TRBV11-2	TRBJ2-2	CTSCLEANGELFF	TGTACCAGCTGCTTAGAAGCGAACGGGGAGCTGTTTTTT
NA	20	TRBD1	TRBV12-3/TRBV12-4	TRBJ1-3	CASRTQGVRGKLIAGNTIYF	TGTGCCAGCAGGACTCAGGGGGTGAGGGGTAAACTTATTGCTGGAAACACCATATATTTT
few	13	NA	TRBV5-1	TRBJ2-3	CASSNQVSDTQYF	TGCGCCAGCAGCAATCAGGTTTCAGATACGCAGTATTTT
NA	15	TRBD1	TRBV6-1	TRBJ1-3	CASREQGTGRNTIYF	TGTGCCAGCAGGGAACAGGGGACTGGGAGAAACACCATATATTTC
many	13	NA	TRBV20-1	TRBJ2-2	CSARSTNTGELFF	TGCAGTGCTAGAAGCACGAACACCGGGGAGCTGTTTTTT
NA	13	NA	TRBV20-1	TRBJ1-2	CSALIQGYYVYTF	TGTAGTGCTCTCATCCAGGGATACTATGTCTACACCTTC
NA	15	TRBD2	TRBV5-5	TRBJ2-1	CVSSLGTSVYNEQFF	TGTGTCAGCAGCCTCGGGACTAGCGTATACAATGAGCAGTTCTTC
NA	14	TRBD1	TRBV11-3	TRBJ1-1	CASSSRTGNTEVFF	TGTGCCAGCAGCTCACGGACAGGGAACACTGAGGTTTTCTTT
few	14	NA	TRBV20-1	TRBJ2-3	CSAPVAASTDTQYF	TGCAGTGCCCCTGTGGCGGCTAGCACAGATACGCAGTATTTT
NA	14	TRBD2	TRBV11-3	TRBJ2-7	CASAKGTRLAEQYF	TGTGCCAGTGCCAAAGGGACTAGACTCGCCGAGCAGTACTTC
many	11	NA	TRBV6-6	TRBJ2-3	CASSYSKSQYF	TGTGCCAGCAGTTACTCAAAATCGCAGTATTTT
NA	16	TRBD2	TRBV6-2/TRBV6-3	TRBJ2-7	CASSPAQLAGSYEQYF	TGTGCCAGCAGCCCCGCACAACTAGCGGGAAGCTACGAGCAGTATTTC
NA	16	NA	TRBV4-1	TRBJ1-2	CASSQEEGRANYGYTF	TGCGCCAGCAGCCAAGAAGAGGGAAGAGCTAACTATGGCTACACCTTC
few	15	NA	TRBV30	TRBJ2-1	CAWSAPWAGYNEQFF	TGTGCCTGGAGTGCTCCCTGGGCGGGGTACAATGAGCAGTTCTTC
NA	13	NA	TRBV20-1	TRBJ2-5	CSARDRSRSTQYF	TGCAGTGCTAGAGATCGGTCCAGAAGTACCCAGTACTTC
NA	14	NA	TRBV24-1	TRBJ2-1	CATSVQVGINEQFF	TGTGCCACCAGTGTGCAGGTGGGGATTAATGAGCAGTTCTTC
NA	14	TRBD1	TRBV6-5	TRBJ2-7	CASSPGTAFHEQYF	TGTGCCAGCAGTCCCGGGACAGCCTTTCACGAGCAGTACTTC
NA	16	TRBD2	TRBV20-1	TRBJ2-5	CNTLPPTSGRSETQYF	TGCAATACCCTTCCCCCGACTAGCGGGAGGTCTGAGACCCAGTACTTC
many	18	TRBD2	TRBV20-1	TRBJ2-3	CSARGLAGSGVLLDTQYF	TGCAGTGCTAGAGGACTAGCGGGATCAGGGGTACTGCTGGATACGCAGTATTTT